This T cell receptor beta chain came from a study of T cells after yellow fever vaccination. Study-level background: The SMART-Seq v4 Ultra Low Input method served to prepare the low-cell-number fractions.

Germline loops: CDR1 MGHRA, CDR2 YSYEKL. The length of the CDR3 is 13 residues. With 4 bases removed from V and 8 bases from J, the gap between germline ends came to 11 bases. A universal primer site and UMIs were added as TCR cDNA was made by 5'RACE template switching. TCRdb re-derived calls from the 5' RACE reads in MiXCR, one entry per CDR3 protein. The table shows over 65,000 distinct CDR3 sequences, with 10% to 15% occurring only once. Findings and caveats of the study: A secondary response was less intense yet reached its peak sooner, at day 5 versus 15. Clones from primary vaccination mostly reappeared after the booster (about 97% CD4, less than 90% CD8).

This TCR derives from a man aged 18-30 years who received the YFV17D yellow fever vaccine. The chain carries TRBV4-1 and TRBJ1-4, with D unresolved. Sequenced material: CD8+ T cells not binding an NS4B(214-222) dextramer, sorted from PBMCs, taken around 3 weeks after the first yellow fever vaccination. The CDR3 nucleotides read TGCGCCAGCAGCCTCCTAGCAGGAGAAAAACTGTTTTTT. Protein: CASSLLAGEKLFF.